The 15 T cell receptor beta chains below all came from one sample that was sequenced in a study of graft-versus-host responses after intestinal transplantation. These receptors are not linked to any known antigen. The protocol was immunoSEQ multiplex PCR, while the TCRdb copy is restricted to in-frame clones and leaves out a portion. The sample has some 87,000 clones, roughly 89% seen once. Sequencing used unstimulated CD4+ T cells sorted from spleen or lymph node cells, obtained before intestinal transplant. All receptors derive from a human donor who received an intestinal transplant.

V gene TRBV18 combines with J gene TRBJ2-7; TRBD1 might be the D (6 bases). Trimming cost V 6 bases and J 5 bases, with 20 bases left between them. There are 15 residues in the CDR3. CDR1 KGHSH and CDR2 LQKENI come from the germline V gene. Here the CDR3 reads CASSRTRLGADEQYF. The CDR3 DNA sequence: TGTGCCAGCTCGCGTACCAGGCTGGGGGCCGACGAGCAGTACTTC. Based on the CDR3 plus reference TRBV18 and TRBJ2-7, the full variable domain is NAGVMQNPRHLVRRRGQEARLRCSPMKGHSHVYWYRQLPEEGLKFMVYLQKENIIDESGMPKERFSAEFPKEGPSILRIQQVVRGDSAAYFCASSRTRLGADEQYFGPGTRLTVT.

This clone came up once. The chain links TRBV29-1 to TRBJ2-4; 10 bases match TRBD2. V was pared by 6 bases and J by 8 bases, with 7 bases of the junction left unmatched. The germline CDR1 and CDR2 sequences are SQVTM and ANQGSEA. This CDR3 spans 13 amino acids. CDR3 amino acids: CSVASGSGDIQYF. In DNA, the CDR3 is TGCAGCGTAGCTAGCGGGAGCGGGGACATTCAGTACTTC. Supplemented by reference TRBV29-1 and TRBJ2-4, the full variable domain reads SAVISQKPSRDICQRGTSLTIQCQVDSQVTMMFWYRQQPGQSLTLIATANQGSEATYESGFVIDKFPISRPNLTFSTLTVSNMSPEDSSIYLCSVASGSGDIQYFGAGTRLSVL.

The chain carries TRBV30 and TRBJ2-5; unclear D gene. The germline CDR1 and CDR2 sequences are GTSNPN and SVGIG (reference sequence). There are 11 residues in the CDR3. V was pared by 2 bases and J by 4 bases, with 5 bases between. The CDR3 DNA reads TGTGCCTGGAGTTTCGGAGAGACCCAGTACTTC. This sequence encodes CAWSFGETQYF.

Regarding this clone: The germline gene is not matched at one end of the junction; a read error may be the cause. This sequence joins TRBV11-2 and TRBJ2-2, with D perhaps TRBD1 (6 bases). Germline loops: CDR1 SGHAT, CDR2 FQNNGV. The CDR3 length is 17 residues. CDR3 bases: TGTGCCTGCAGCTCCCGAGGCGCAGGGGCGAACACCGGGGAGCTGTTTTTT. Translating gives CACSSRGAGANTGELFF.

The chain recombines TRBV6-5 with TRBJ2-3; D not resolved. This CDR3 is built from 12 residues. Trimming removed 4 bases at V and 6 bases at J, with 8 bases between. The germline V gene encodes CDR1 MNHEY and CDR2 SVGAGI. DNA for the CDR3: TGTGCCAGCAGTTTACTTTCCGATACGCAGTATTTT. Its translation is CASSLLSDTQYF.

This clone appeared a single time. CDR3 in amino acids: CASSVASSGNTIYF. The CDR3 coding sequence is TGTGCCAGCAGCGTAGCCTCCTCTGGAAACACCATATATTTT. The gene calls are TRBV9 and TRBJ1-3; the D is unclear. Germline V CDR1 and CDR2: SGDLS, YYNGEE. This CDR3 contains 14 residues. The V and J ends lost 0 bases and 0 bases respectively, with 4 bases between them.

This sequence joins TRBV7-9 and TRBJ1-3, with D perhaps matching TRBD1 (5 bases). CDR3 length equals 14 residues. The V end lost 5 bases, the J end lost 6 bases, and 14 bases lay between the germline ends. Per the germline V gene, CDR1 is SEHNR and CDR2 is FQNEAQ (reference sequence). The CDR3 region has the DNA TGTGCCAGCAGCCCCCGGGACTTTGCAAACACCATATATTTT. This sequence encodes CASSPRDFANTIYF.

The chain links TRBV28 to TRBJ1-4; D call uncertain. The V and J ends lost 3 bases and 1 base respectively, with 6 bases between them. This CDR3 is built from 14 residues. The germline CDR1 and CDR2 sequences are MDHEN and SYDVKM. CDR3 protein: CASSFWRTNEKLFF. The CDR3 nucleotides read TGTGCCAGCAGTTTTTGGCGAACTAATGAAAAACTGTTTTTT.

This clone was detected only once. V usage is TRBV4-2 and J usage is TRBJ1-4, with D possibly matching TRBD1 (5 bases). CDR3 length: 17 amino acids. Germline V gene sequence: CDR1 LGHNA, CDR2 YNFKEQ. Trimming cost V 0 bases and J 0 bases, with 11 bases left between them. DNA of the CDR3: TGTGCCAGCAGCCAAGATGACATCAGGGCAACTAATGAAAAACTGTTTTTT. This codes for CASSQDDIRATNEKLFF.

The chain recombines TRBV5-1 with TRBJ1-1; 7 bases map to TRBD1. The length of the CDR3 is 16 residues. V was clipped by 0 bases and J by 5 bases; unmatched bases: 10. The V gene's germline CDR1 is SGHRS and CDR2 YFSETQ. The CDR3 is CASSLAGGHRGTEAFF. CDR3 bases: TGCGCCAGCAGCTTGGCGGGGGGACACAGGGGAACTGAAGCTTTCTTT. The full variable domain, with the rest looked up from reference TRBV5-1 and TRBJ1-1, is KAGVTQTPRYLIKTRGQQVTLSCSPISGHRSVSWYQQTPGQGLQFLFEYFSETQRNKGNFPGRFSGRQFSNSRSEMNVSTLELGDSALYLCASSLAGGHRGTEAFFGQGTRLTVV.

This chain connects TRBV7-2 to TRBJ1-2; D might be TRBD1 (6 bases). Germline V CDR1 and CDR2: SGHTA, FQGNSA. V dropped 6 bases and J dropped 0 bases, with 23 bases sitting between them. There are 18 residues in the CDR3. The CDR3 DNA follows: TGTGCCAGCAGTCGTGCTGGGGGGGCGCTTACGGCTAACTATGGCTACACCTTC. It codes for CASSRAGGALTANYGYTF.

Comment on this clone: The identical CDR3 is also encoded by other nucleotide sequences in the sample. V and J are TRBV28 and TRBJ2-7, with 10 positions matching TRBD1. Germline V lookup: CDR1 MDHEN, CDR2 SYDVKM. V was clipped by 6 bases and J by 0 bases; unmatched bases: 8. This CDR3 has 16 amino acids. CDR3 region: CASRTGGGSGSYEQYF. The CDR3 nucleotides read TGTGCCAGCAGGACAGGGGGCGGGAGCGGCTCCTACGAGCAGTACTTC.

The V gene is TRBV6-1, the J gene TRBJ1-4, with unresolved D. V was cut by 7 bases and J by 8 bases, with 8 bases left in between. CDR3 size: 11 residues. The germline CDR1 and CDR2 sequences are MNHNS and SASEGT. The CDR3 region is CASTGREKLFF. The CDR3 bases are TGTGCCAGCACCGGGCGGGAAAAACTGTTTTTT.

The CDR3, as DNA: TGTGCCAGCAACCCCCCGGCAGGGCCCGCTGATAGCAATCAGCCCCAGCATTTT. It encodes CASNPPAGPADSNQPQHF. The V and J genes are TRBV28 and TRBJ1-5, with a possible D match to TRBD1 (5 bases). Germline V lookup: CDR1 MDHEN, CDR2 SYDVKM. The CDR3 runs 18 residues. The V and J ends lost 7 bases and 0 bases respectively, with 22 bases between them.

The V and J genes are TRBV7-9 and TRBJ2-5; D is perhaps TRBD1 (6 bases). V lost 1 base to trimming and J lost 6 bases, with 21 bases between them. Germline CDR1 SEHNR, CDR2 FQNEAQ (reference sequence). This CDR3 is 17 amino acids long. CDR3 loop: CASSLGSGQPLEKTQYF. For the CDR3, the DNA is TGTGCCAGCAGCTTAGGGTCCGGACAGCCCCTGGAGAAGACCCAGTACTTC.